The entry that follows covers one TCR beta chain sequence. The target antigen is unknown. The repertoire was sequenced with immunoSEQ multiplex PCR; TCRdb's copy has only in-frame clones and lacks some. Here the sample spans 20,000 to 25,000 clones, 65% to 90% being singletons. In germline, CDR1 is MDHEN, CDR2 SYDVKM. The CDR3 totals 14 residues. V dropped 6 bases and J dropped 10 bases, with 19 bases sitting between them. The data were taken from a study of T cell responses to AZD1222 COVID-19 vaccine. Findings and caveats of the study: A mostly white British donor set with more females was recruited, and clonal diversity was possibly underestimated. Spike was spanned by vaccine-associated CD4 TCRs, which were dominant at 160-218 and 743-854. Baseline serology detected seropositivity in only six AZD1222 recipients. Targeting of unmutated variant regions was reportedly seen in nearly half of spike-specific TCRs.

Source: peripheral blood, taken on day 0 of AZD1222 vaccination. This sequence originates from an adult in good health. The chain has TRBV28 and TRBJ2-1; D is possibly TRBD2 (6 bases). DNA for the CDR3: TGTGCCAGCAGGTTTAGCGGCCTCCCCGGGGAGCAGTTCTTC. Protein: CASRFSGLPGEQFF.